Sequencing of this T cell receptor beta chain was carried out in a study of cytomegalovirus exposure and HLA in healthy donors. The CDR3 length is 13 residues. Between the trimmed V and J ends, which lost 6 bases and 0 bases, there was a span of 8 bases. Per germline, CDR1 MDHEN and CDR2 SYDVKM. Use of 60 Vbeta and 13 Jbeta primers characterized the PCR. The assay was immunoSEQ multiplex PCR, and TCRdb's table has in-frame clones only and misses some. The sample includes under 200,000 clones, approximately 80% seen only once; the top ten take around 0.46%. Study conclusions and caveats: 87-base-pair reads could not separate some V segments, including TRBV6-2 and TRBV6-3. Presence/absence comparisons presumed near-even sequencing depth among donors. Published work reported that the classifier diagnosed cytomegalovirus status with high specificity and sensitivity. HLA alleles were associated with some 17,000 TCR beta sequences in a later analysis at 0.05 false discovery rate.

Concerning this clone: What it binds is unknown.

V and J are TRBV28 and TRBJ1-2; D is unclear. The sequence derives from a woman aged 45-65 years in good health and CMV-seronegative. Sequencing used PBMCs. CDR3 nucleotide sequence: TGTGCCAGCAGGGCTTCAACTAACTATGGCTACACCTTC. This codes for CASRASTNYGYTF.